A selection of T cell receptor beta chains follows, all from one sample in a study of tumor and adjacent non-tumor tissue in lung cancer. Each CDR3 protein is one row after TCRdb ran MiXCR on the multiplex PCR reads. The sample yields some 95,000 distinct CDR3 sequences, about 80% seen once. The sample was distant non-tumor lung tissue. These receptors all come from a man aged 55 to 70 with small cell lung cancer. CDR3s include the opening cysteine and the closing phenylalanine or tryptophan.

j_call: TRBJ1-6
v_call: TRBV10-1
cdr3_aa: CASSESSPVYNSPLHF

j_call: TRBJ1-6
v_call: TRBV10-2
cdr3_aa: CANSESRTGSSLHF

j_call: TRBJ2-1
v_call: TRBV5-1
cdr3_aa: CASTPSRAVGNEQLF

j_call: TRBJ1-1
v_call: TRBV18
cdr3_aa: CTSSPRTGSVASTEAFF

j_call: TRBJ2-1
v_call: TRBV10-3
cdr3_aa: CAISDGGLNEQFF

j_call: TRBJ1-1
v_call: TRBV6-6
cdr3_aa: CASSHRQGTEAFF

j_call: TRBJ2-1
v_call: TRBV6-5
cdr3_aa: CASSYSGGVGNGQSF

j_call: TRBJ2-1
v_call: TRBV20-1
cdr3_aa: CSARPKLIEQFF

j_call: TRBJ1-2
v_call: TRBV6-1
cdr3_aa: CASSPRDRDYGYTF

j_call: TRBJ1-1
v_call: TRBV5-1
cdr3_aa: CASSWDPVGTEAFF

j_call: TRBJ2-1
v_call: TRBV9
cdr3_aa: CASNQGLGSYNEQFF

j_call: TRBJ2-3
v_call: TRBV2
cdr3_aa: CASRRSGDTDTQYF

j_call: TRBJ2-5
v_call: TRBV21-1
cdr3_aa: CASSKYTRTEYQETQYF

j_call: TRBJ2-7
v_call: TRBV6-2/TRBV6-3
cdr3_aa: CANKIVGAPMEQCF

j_call: TRBJ1-5
v_call: TRBV20-1
cdr3_aa: CSAKTEGMDKPQHF

j_call: TRBJ2-2
v_call: TRBV5-1
cdr3_aa: CASNSGTSGTTGELFF

j_call: TRBJ2-1
v_call: TRBV5-6
cdr3_aa: CDSSLGGQGFGEQLF